This TCR beta chain was identified during a study of blood T cells in healthy people across ages. Whole-study context: About one barcoded beta molecule per two T cells came from capture by template switching.

CDR1 and CDR2 from the germline V gene are LNHNV and YYDKDF (reference sequence). V was trimmed by 4 bases and J by 4 bases, leaving 7 bases between them. This CDR3 spans 12 amino acids. Alongside a J-beta primer mix, a sample-barcoded 5' primer served in a second PCR lasting about 7 to 12 cycles. TCRdb reanalysed the 5' RACE reads using MiXCR and keeps one entry per CDR3 protein. This sample yields around 1,800,000 distinct CDR3 sequences, of which 30% to 40% are seen a single time; more than 20% belongs to the top ten. The chain carries TRBV15 and TRBJ2-5, with D maybe TRBD1 (6 bases). The sequence derives from a human donor in good health. The sequenced material came from blood. CDR3 DNA sequence: TGTGCCACCAGCATCAGGGGAGAGACCCAGTACTTC. This codes for CATSIRGETQYF.